The 19 T cell receptor beta chains below were found in one sample sequenced in a study of T cells expressing NK-cell markers. TCRdb re-analyzed the 5' RACE reads; it lists each CDR3 protein once, without DNA. Here the sample table reports fewer than 400,000 distinct CDR3 sequences. The sequenced sample was blood T cells: a sorted CD56 or NKG2C T cell subset, CD4+ or CD8+ T cells, or bulk PBMC T cells (not recorded which). Receptor source: a woman aged 50 to 60 in good health.

Here the CDR3 reads CASSTTTGGGQPQHF. The chain is built from TRBV7-2 and TRBJ1-5; TCRdb selects TRBD1, and the lack of DNA leaves this call unchecked. From germline, CDR1 is SGHTA and CDR2 FQGNSA. The CDR3 is 15 residues long.

The rearrangement links TRBV10-3 to TRBJ2-7. The CDR3 runs to 14 residues. Per germline, CDR1 ENHRY and CDR2 SYGVKD. This CDR3 is CAISESSFTYEQYF.

The chain carries TRBV11-2 and TRBJ2-3; with no DNA, the TCRdb D assignment of TRBD1 cannot be verified. The CDR3 spans 15 residues. Germline CDR1 reads SGHAT; CDR2 reads FQNNGV. The chain's CDR3 is CASSSGTGSGDTQYF.

The chain links TRBV12-3 or TRBV12-4 to TRBJ2-5; TCRdb's D call of TRBD2 is untestable without DNA. The CDR3 totals 16 residues. CDR3 sequence reads: CASSFQTSGRVETQYF.

The CDR3 sequence is CSIRTGSDYGYTF. This chain uses TRBV29-1 with TRBJ1-2; the D call from TCRdb, TRBD1, cannot be confirmed without DNA. Germline-derived CDR1 and CDR2 are SQVTM and ANQGSEA. The CDR3 has 13 amino acids.

The chain joins TRBV5-1 to TRBJ1-6; lacking DNA, the TRBD1 call made by TCRdb goes unchecked. The CDR3 consists of 14 residues. CDR1 is SGHRS and CDR2 is YFSETQ in the germline V gene. The CDR3 sequence: CASRKGYDNSPLHF.

The J gene is TRBJ2-3, the V gene TRBV7-8; checking the TCRdb D call of TRBD2 is not possible without DNA. Germline V gene sequence: CDR1 SGHVS, CDR2 FQNEAQ. The CDR3 loop spans 16 amino acids. This chain's CDR3 is CASSLYRGRSTDTQYF.

The chain combines TRBV12-3 or TRBV12-4 with TRBJ2-6; TCRdb picks TRBD1, but there is no DNA to check that call. This CDR3 region has 17 residues. CDR3 loop: CASRHHGTASGANVLTF.

This chain uses TRBV18 with TRBJ2-2; TCRdb returns TRBD2, unconfirmable since there is no DNA. The CDR3 is 13 amino acids. Germline V lookup: CDR1 KGHSH, CDR2 LQKENI. The CDR3 reads CASSLGPPGELFF. Looking up the rest from reference TRBV18 and TRBJ2-2 gives the full variable domain: NAGVMQNPRHLVRRRGQEARLRCSPMKGHSHVYWYRQLPEEGLKFMVYLQKENIIDESGMPKERFSAEFPKEGPSILRIQQVVRGDSAAYFCASSLGPPGELFFGEGSRLTVL.

The chain couples TRBV12-3 or TRBV12-4 to TRBJ2-5. This CDR3 region has 12 residues. CDR3 residues: CASSFSQVTQYF.

The gene calls are TRBV12-3 or TRBV12-4 and TRBJ1-1. CDR3 length: 15 amino acids. CDR3 region: CASSRSDGMNTEAFF.

V gene TRBV2 combines with J gene TRBJ2-7; TCRdb's assignment of TRBD2 cannot be checked, as there is no DNA. This CDR3 has 14 residues. Germline V gene sequence: CDR1 SNHLY, CDR2 FYNNEI. The CDR3 spells CASRQGLAAYEQYF.

The chain has TRBV5-1 and TRBJ2-1; TCRdb names TRBD2, which stays unverified in the absence of DNA. From germline, CDR1 is SGHRS and CDR2 YFSETQ. CDR3 length equals 16 residues. CDR3 residues: CASSLSGTSGITEQFF. The full variable domain, in which reference TRBV5-1 and TRBJ2-1 provide the parts outside the CDR3, is KAGVTQTPRYLIKTRGQQVTLSCSPISGHRSVSWYQQTPGQGLQFLFEYFSETQRNKGNFPGRFSGRQFSNSRSEMNVSTLELGDSALYLCASSLSGTSGITEQFFGPGTRLTVL.

The chain is built from TRBV24-1 and TRBJ2-1; without DNA, the TCRdb call of TRBD1 cannot be checked. CDR1 is KGHDR, CDR2 SFDVKD, per germline. This CDR3 has 13 residues. The CDR3 reads CATSDPNRDLQFF.

This chain uses TRBV12-3 or TRBV12-4 with TRBJ1-1. The CDR3 covers 14 residues. The CDR3 loop reads CASSEEGGDTEAFF.

The V call is TRBV7-2, the J call TRBJ2-5; TCRdb proposes TRBD1, but this gene call is untestable without DNA. Germline loops: CDR1 SGHTA, CDR2 FQGNSA. The CDR3 runs to 16 residues. CDR3 sequence reads: CASSLGSGGIWETQYF.

This chain uses TRBV12-3 or TRBV12-4 with TRBJ2-6; TCRdb lists TRBD1, though no DNA is available to test this call. The CDR3 is 17 residues long. CDR3 region: CAIGRGTGISGANVLTF.

V usage is TRBV30 and J usage is TRBJ2-7; without DNA, the TCRdb call of TRBD2 cannot be checked. The CDR3 is 12 amino acids. Germline CDR1 is GTSNPN and CDR2 is SVGIG (reference sequence). The CDR3 here is CAWREGTYEQYF.

CDR3: CASTPLGAGKVGELFF. V gene TRBV27 combines with J gene TRBJ2-2; the TCRdb D gene call, TRBD1, has no DNA to confirm it. Looked up from germline, CDR1 is MNHEY and CDR2 is SMNVEV (reference sequence). The CDR3 loop spans 16 amino acids.